Below, one T cell receptor (beta chain) is given with its context. The antigen is undetermined. Germline values: CDR1 MNHEY, CDR2 SMNVEV (reference sequence). The CDR3 runs 13 residues. V dropped 5 bases and J dropped 1 base, with 8 bases sitting between them. The entry originates in a study of CD8 T cells in Susac syndrome. Notes on the study in general: The study recognized that the number of individuals in its TCR sequencing and HLA analysis was relatively small.

RNA amounts of 0.5 to 1 ug underwent reverse transcription with random hexamers. Amplification of TCR beta CDR3 used immunoSEQ multiplex PCR across 54 Vbeta and 13 Jbeta. MiXCR, applied by TCRdb to the immunoSEQ multiplex PCR reads, yields one record per CDR3 protein. The repertoire includes around 130,000 distinct CDR3 sequences, about 90% of them detected once, and around 0.24% sits in the top ten. The authors carried out high-throughput sequencing of TCR beta. They applied it to CD8+ and CD4+ T cells obtained from blood. TEMRA cells were enriched by FACS, while CD8+ and CD4+ T cells were obtained through a negative isolation that was performed magnetically.

This chain joins TRBV27 and TRBJ1-1; the D is unclear. Sequences were obtained from CD8+ T cells from PBMCs. The clonotype originates from a human donor with multiple sclerosis. The CDR3 loop reads CASSPLGNTEAFF. CDR3 bases: TGTGCCAGCAGTCCCCTGGGGAACACTGAAGCTTTCTTT.